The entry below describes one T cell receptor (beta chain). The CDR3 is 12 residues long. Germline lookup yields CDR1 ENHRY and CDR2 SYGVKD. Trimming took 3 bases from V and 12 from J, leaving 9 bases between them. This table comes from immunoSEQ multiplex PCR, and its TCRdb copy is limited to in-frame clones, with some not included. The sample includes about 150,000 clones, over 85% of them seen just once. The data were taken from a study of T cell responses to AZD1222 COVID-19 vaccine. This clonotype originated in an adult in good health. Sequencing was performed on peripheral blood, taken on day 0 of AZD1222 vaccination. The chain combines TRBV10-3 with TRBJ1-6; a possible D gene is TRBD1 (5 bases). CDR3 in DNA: TGTGCCATCAGTGACTACCAGGGACCCCTCCACTTT. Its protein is CAISDYQGPLHF.